The rows below give T cell receptor beta chains drawn from one sample of a study of cytomegalovirus exposure and HLA in healthy donors. TCRdb's copy holds only in-frame clones and misses some; the assay was immunoSEQ multiplex PCR. The sample holds 150,000 to 200,000 clones, approximately 80% seen once. Specimen: PBMCs. These receptors were collected from a man aged 18 to 30 in good health and CMV-seronegative. Both conserved end residues are part of each CDR3.

CDR3 length: 14
V gene: TRBV5-1
CDR3 protein: CASSLGGRFSPLHF

CDR3 length: 14
V gene: TRBV7-9
CDR3 protein: CASSAEGGYNEQFF

CDR3 length: 13
V gene: TRBV4-1
CDR3 protein: CASSSGGSYEQYF

CDR3 length: 10
V gene: TRBV19
CDR3 protein: CASRHKKAFF

CDR3 length: 12
V gene: TRBV5-6
CDR3 protein: CASSRGLAPQYF

CDR3 length: 15
V gene: TRBV27
CDR3 protein: CASSLFVPGGQPQHF

CDR3 length: 16
V gene: TRBV5-1
CDR3 protein: CASSLGASGVRDTQYF

CDR3 length: 14
V gene: TRBV9
CDR3 protein: CASSAEPGQEEQYF

CDR3 length: 13
V gene: TRBV19
CDR3 protein: CASSPEAPDTQYF

CDR3 length: 14
V gene: TRBV5-4
CDR3 protein: CASSLRPGPEKLFF

CDR3 length: 14
V gene: TRBV4-1
CDR3 protein: CASSQDPANYGYTF

CDR3 length: 15
V gene: TRBV7-8
CDR3 protein: CASSLDRGGYTEAFF

CDR3 length: 12
V gene: TRBV14
CDR3 protein: CASRAGSYEQYF

CDR3 length: 14
V gene: TRBV7-9
CDR3 protein: CASSFGQGLSEAFF

CDR3 length: 16
V gene: TRBV7-2
CDR3 protein: CASSADLAGGFREQFF

CDR3 length: 14
V gene: TRBV2
CDR3 protein: CASNDRGTQYEQYF

CDR3 length: 14
V gene: TRBV6-5
CDR3 protein: CATKITGPNYGYTF

CDR3 length: 16
V gene: TRBV4-1
CDR3 protein: CASSPGLGRDQETQYF

CDR3 length: 14
V gene: TRBV11-3
CDR3 protein: CASPSAPSGNTIYF

CDR3 length: 14
V gene: TRBV5-1
CDR3 protein: CASSLAGTSYEQYF

CDR3 length: 14
V gene: TRBV2
CDR3 protein: CASSAGGVRQPQHF